These 21 T cell receptor beta chains came from one sample sequenced in a study of T-cell memory formation after mild COVID-19. TCRdb re-called the 5' RACE reads through MiXCR, storing one row per CDR3 protein. The sample yields about 540,000 distinct CDR3 sequences, just over 20% seen once. The sample consisted of PBMCs or a T cell subset sorted from them (not recorded which). These receptors were obtained from an adult woman who had mild COVID-19 (a few samples of this study predate the infection). Cell type and time point are not known.

V is TRBV20-1 and J is TRBJ1-2; D gene ambiguous. The V end lost 1 base, the J end lost 7 bases, and 19 bases lay between the germline ends. The CDR3 is 15 residues long. Germline loops: CDR1 DFQATT, CDR2 SNEGSKA (reference sequence). The CDR3 region is CSARVWTDALGGYTF. Written as DNA, the CDR3 is TGCAGTGCTAGAGTTTGGACGGACGCTTTAGGTGGCTACACCTTC.

This clonotype was detected only a few times. This rearrangement joins TRBV7-2 to TRBJ1-5; D uncertain. CDR3 length: 14 amino acids. Between the trimmed V and J ends, which lost 2 bases and 2 bases, there was a span of 7 bases. Germline assignment: CDR1 SGHTA and CDR2 FQGNSA. The CDR3 DNA sequence: TGTGCCAGCAGCTTAAAGGTGGGCAATCAGCCCCAGCATTTT. It translates to CASSLKVGNQPQHF.

This clonotype has only a few counts. The chain joins TRBV7-9 to TRBJ1-1; D perhaps matches TRBD1 (5 bases). CDR3 length equals 17 residues. V lost 2 bases and J 2 bases, leaving 18 bases between the germline ends. Looked up from germline, CDR1 is SEHNR and CDR2 is FQNEAQ (reference sequence). CDR3 region: CASSLILPGRENTEAFF. The CDR3 coding sequence is TGTGCCAGCAGCTTAATATTGCCAGGGAGGGAAAACACTGAAGCTTTCTTT.

A few counts support this clonotype. This sequence joins TRBV5-4 and TRBJ2-2; 7 bases match TRBD2. This CDR3 is built from 17 residues. CDR1 is SGHNT and CDR2 is YYREEE in the germline V gene (reference sequence). With 4 bases clipped from V and 0 bases from J, the junction kept 9 bases outside the gene matches. The CDR3 reads CASSGIAAGPNTGELFF. CDR3 bases: TGTGCCAGCAGCGGAATAGCAGCGGGGCCGAACACCGGGGAGCTGTTTTTT. The entire variable domain, with the rest obtained from reference TRBV5-4 and TRBJ2-2, is as follows: ETGVTQSPTHLIKTRGQQVTLRCSSQSGHNTVSWYQQALGQGPQFIFQYYREEENGRGNFPPRFSGLQFPNYSSELNVNALELDDSALYLCASSGIAAGPNTGELFFGEGSRLTVL.

V usage is TRBV9 and J usage is TRBJ1-2, with D perhaps TRBD1 (5 bases). The CDR3 is made up of 14 amino acids. Trimming took off 3 bases at V and 5 bases at J, with 14 bases between the two ends. Per germline, CDR1 SGDLS and CDR2 YYNGEE. CDR3 amino acids: CASSGVGGIYGYTF. CDR3 nucleotide sequence: TGTGCCAGCAGCGGGGTTGGGGGGATATATGGCTACACCTTC.

This clonotype was detected a few times. The chain has TRBV14 and TRBJ2-7, with 7 bases that match TRBD2. The germline V gene encodes CDR1 SGHDN and CDR2 FVKESK. The CDR3 sequence is 15 residues long. Unmatched junction bases numbered 9, after V lost 4 bases and J lost 3 bases. In nucleotides, the CDR3 is TGTGCCAGCAGCCGAAGCCGCCGGGGGGACTACGAGCAGTACTTC. Amino acids: CASSRSRRGDYEQYF.

The table lists this clonotype with a few counts. The chain is built from TRBV12-3 or TRBV12-4 and TRBJ1-1; D is uncertain. The V gene lost 6 bases and the J gene lost 6 bases, with 11 bases spanning the gap. This CDR3 region has 12 residues. DNA of the CDR3: TGTGCCAGCAGCCCCGAGGTCCCTGAAGCTTTCTTT. Translating gives CASSPEVPEAFF.

This clonotype was detected only a few times. This chain connects TRBV9 to TRBJ2-3, with TRBD2 matching over 9 bases. CDR3 length: 15 residues. Looked up from germline, CDR1 is SGDLS and CDR2 is YYNGEE. After removal of 0 bases from V and 4 bases from J, the junction contained 3 bases not matched to a gene. The CDR3 sequence is CASSVDGGGADTQYF. The CDR3 coding sequence is TGTGCCAGCAGCGTAGATGGCGGGGGGGCAGATACGCAGTATTTT.

This clonotype was seen a few times. This chain links TRBV3-1 with TRBJ2-1; 7 nucleotides line up with TRBD2. V shed 4 bases, J shed 4 bases, and the junction held 10 bases outside the gene matches. Germline V CDR1 and CDR2: LGHDT, YNNKEL (reference sequence). CDR3 size: 16 residues. The CDR3 coding sequence is TGTGCCAGCAGCCCGTCCCTAGCGGAACTTTACAATGAGCAGTTCTTC. Translated, it gives CASSPSLAELYNEQFF.

This clonotype came up a few times. The rearrangement links TRBV11-2 to TRBJ2-7; no clear D. The CDR3 length is 13 residues. V lost 5 bases, J lost 2 bases, and 10 bases lay in between. Germline V CDR1 and CDR2: SGHAT, FQNNGV. The chain's CDR3 is CASSPDLAYEQYF. The CDR3 coding sequence is TGTGCCAGCAGCCCGGACCTAGCCTACGAGCAGTACTTC.

Only one count was recorded for this clonotype. J is TRBJ1-2 and V is TRBV7-3; D is possibly TRBD1 (5 bases). Germline lookup yields CDR1 SGHTA and CDR2 FQGTGA. V was shortened by 0 bases and J by 8 bases, with 16 bases between the two germline ends. The CDR3 is 15 residues long. For the CDR3, the DNA is TGTGCCAGCAGCTTAACAGGGACGGAAGTCCACGGCTACACCTTC. Amino acids: CASSLTGTEVHGYTF.

The chain recombines TRBV25-1 with TRBJ1-4; unclear D gene. CDR3 length: 14 residues. V was shortened by 5 bases and J by 7 bases, with 14 bases between the two germline ends. The germline V gene encodes CDR1 MGHDK and CDR2 SYGVNS. The chain's CDR3 is CASSPRGKGEKLFF. CDR3 coding DNA: TGTGCCAGCAGTCCTCGGGGTAAGGGTGAAAAACTGTTTTTT.

This chain connects TRBV20-1 to TRBJ2-1; 14 bases are a match to TRBD2. V was pared by 5 bases and J by 9 bases, with 9 bases of the junction left unmatched. CDR1 is DFQATT and CDR2 is SNEGSKA in the germline V gene (reference sequence). CDR3 length: 15 amino acids. The CDR3 nucleotides are TGCAGTGCTGACGGGACTAGCGGGAGAAGGCCTGAGCAGTTCTTC. Translation gives CSADGTSGRRPEQFF.

The V call is TRBV15, the J call TRBJ2-7; TRBD2 is a possible D gene (6 bases). This CDR3 region has 15 residues. The germline V gene has CDR1 LNHNV and CDR2 YYDKDF (reference sequence). Trimming removed 3 bases from V and 1 base from J, with 13 bases in between. The CDR3 coding sequence is TGTGCCACCAGCAGGCCGGGAGTTACATCCTACGAGCAGTACTTC. Its protein product is CATSRPGVTSYEQYF.

This clonotype occurred many times. This chain joins TRBV28 and TRBJ1-5; no clear D. The CDR3 consists of 14 residues. Germline loops: CDR1 MDHEN, CDR2 SYDVKM. Deletions cut 7 bases from V and 1 base from J, with 11 bases between. The CDR3 sequence: CASKKAGSNQPQHF. The CDR3 DNA sequence: TGTGCCAGCAAAAAGGCGGGGAGCAATCAGCCCCAGCATTTT.

The rearrangement links TRBV12-3 or TRBV12-4 to TRBJ2-1; 11 bases match TRBD2. With V trimmed by 3 bases and J by 0 bases, 13 bases remained unmatched. This CDR3 is 20 amino acids long. As DNA, the CDR3 is TGTGCCAGCAGTTTGAGGGTTAGACTAGCGGGACCGAGCTCCTACAATGAGCAGTTCTTC. It yields the protein CASSLRVRLAGPSSYNEQFF.

This clonotype was observed a few times. This chain uses TRBV7-9 with TRBJ2-3; 7 bases fit TRBD2. After removal of 0 bases from V and 1 base from J, the junction contained 4 bases not matched to a gene. The CDR3 length is 16 residues. Germline V gene sequence: CDR1 SEHNR, CDR2 FQNEAQ (reference sequence). The CDR3 region has the DNA TGTGCCAGCAGCTTAGCGGGGAGGGGCCGCACAGATACGCAGTATTTT. Translation gives CASSLAGRGRTDTQYF.

The V and J genes are TRBV12-3 or TRBV12-4 and TRBJ2-2, with 7 positions matching TRBD1. J was trimmed by 5 bases and V by 6 bases; bases with no gene match: 9. CDR3 length: 15 amino acids. CDR3 nucleotides: TGTGCCAGCAGCCTCGACAGGGTTTGGACCGGGGAGCTGTTTTTT. It codes for CASSLDRVWTGELFF.

The chain links TRBV5-1 to TRBJ1-4; 7 bases are shared with TRBD1. The CDR3 sequence is 16 residues long. Germline V gene lookup returns CDR1 SGHRS and CDR2 YFSETQ. With 3 bases clipped from V and 9 bases from J, the junction kept 14 bases outside the gene matches. The CDR3 DNA follows: TGCGCCAGCAGCTCCGCGTCTAGGGGCAGGGGGAAAAAACTGTTTTTT. This codes for CASSSASRGRGKKLFF.

This clonotype has just a few counts. The CDR3 sequence: CASSSDALSEAFF. CDR3 in DNA: TGTGCCAGCAGCTCAGATGCTCTATCGGAGGCTTTCTTT. The genes are TRBV5-6 and TRBJ1-1; D call uncertain. Germline V lookup: CDR1 SGHDT, CDR2 YYEEEE. V lost 3 bases, J lost 11 bases, and 17 bases lay in between. This CDR3 comprises 13 residues.

The chain is built from TRBV28 and TRBJ1-1, with a possible D match to TRBD1 (5 bases). The length of the CDR3 is 13 residues. CDR1 MDHEN and CDR2 SYDVKM come from the germline V gene. The V and J ends lost 5 bases and 6 bases respectively, with 13 bases between them. The CDR3: CASSARRGAEAFF. CDR3 in DNA: TGTGCCAGCAGTGCCCGACGGGGGGCTGAAGCTTTCTTT. The entire variable domain, with the rest obtained from reference TRBV28 and TRBJ1-1, is as follows: DVKVTQSSRYLVKRTGEKVFLECVQDMDHENMFWYRQDPGLGLRLIYFSYDVKMKEKGDIPEGYSVSREKKERFSLILESASTNQTSMYLCASSARRGAEAFFGQGTRLTVV.